The 10 T cell receptor beta chains given below trace back to one sample, sequenced in a study of T cell responses to AZD1222 COVID-19 vaccine. The data were produced by immunoSEQ multiplex PCR, yet TCRdb's version contains in-frame clones alone and is incomplete. This sample has around 94,000 clones; roughly 88% occur once, and the top ten carry around 21%. The specimen comprised peripheral blood, sampled on day 0 of AZD1222 vaccination. The origin of the receptors is an adult in good health.

The chain couples TRBV27 to TRBJ1-5, with TRBD1 matching 9 bases. There are 16 residues in the CDR3. The V and J ends lost 5 bases and 2 bases, in that order; junction bases with no gene match: 7. Germline CDR1 and CDR2: MNHEY and SMNVEV (reference sequence). This CDR3 is CASSPLGDRGNQPQHF. The CDR3 nucleotides are TGTGCCAGCAGTCCCTTGGGGGACAGGGGCAATCAGCCCCAGCATTTT.

This clone showed up just once. The chain combines TRBV10-3 with TRBJ2-3, with D perhaps being TRBD1 or TRBD2 (5 bases each). Trimming left V 7 bases short and J 0 bases short, with 14 bases between. This CDR3 region has 15 residues. The germline V gene has CDR1 ENHRY and CDR2 SYGVKD. The CDR3 sequence: CAITEGRGSTDTQYF. In DNA, the CDR3 is TGTGCCATCACCGAGGGACGGGGAAGCACAGATACGCAGTATTTT.

The CDR3: CASSQGGPYNSPLHF. In DNA form, the CDR3 reads TGTGCCAGCAGCCAAGGGGGCCCCTATAATTCACCCCTCCACTTT. V and J are TRBV3-1 (or the pseudogene TRBV3-2) and TRBJ1-6; possibly TRBD1 for D (5 bases). V gave up 1 base and J gave up 2 bases, with 6 bases separating them. This CDR3 has 15 residues. Germline-derived CDR1 and CDR2 are LGHDT and YNNKEL (reference sequence).

The V call is TRBV6-5, the J call TRBJ2-3; 10 bases fit TRBD2. In germline, CDR1 is MNHEY, CDR2 SVGAGI. The J segment lost 5 bases and the V segment lost 5 bases, leaving 4 bases of the junction unmatched. CDR3 length: 14 residues. In DNA form, the CDR3 reads TGTGCCAGCAGTACTAGCGGGGTGTTAGATACGCAGTATTTT. It yields the protein CASSTSGVLDTQYF.

CDR3 coding DNA: TGTGCCAGCAGCCCCGGACAGGGGATTGGAAACACCATATATTTT. Protein product: CASSPGQGIGNTIYF. The chain joins TRBV6-2 or TRBV6-3 to TRBJ1-3, with TRBD1 identical over 9 bases. CDR3 length: 15 amino acids. Germline values: CDR1 MNHEY, CDR2 SVGEGT. The V segment lost 6 bases and the J segment 3 bases; nucleotides outside the gene matches: 6.

Only a few counts were recorded for this clone. V is TRBV19 and J is TRBJ1-2; perhaps TRBD1 as D (5 bases). CDR3 length: 16 residues. Trimming took 5 bases from V and 5 from J, leaving 21 bases between them. Germline CDR1 is LNHDA and CDR2 is SQIVND (reference sequence). This CDR3 reads CASSVQGSGPQYGYTF. The CDR3 nucleotides are TGTGCCAGTAGTGTTCAGGGAAGCGGCCCCCAATATGGCTACACCTTC.

The chain joins TRBV4-2 to TRBJ1-3; tentative D call: TRBD1 (5 bases). The CDR3 covers 18 residues. V was cut by 1 base and J by 3 bases, with 19 bases left in between. Germline V gene lookup returns CDR1 LGHNA and CDR2 YNFKEQ. The chain's CDR3 is CASSQVNAPGFGGNTIYF. The CDR3 DNA reads TGTGCCAGCAGCCAAGTTAATGCCCCAGGGTTTGGTGGAAACACCATATATTTT.

This clone appeared a few times. The gene calls are TRBV7-6 and TRBJ1-5; the D gene is possibly TRBD1 (5 bases). The CDR3 extends over 15 amino acids. Germline V gene sequence: CDR1 SGHVS, CDR2 FNYEAQ. The V gene lost 3 bases and the J gene lost 2 bases, with 11 bases spanning the gap. The CDR3 here is CASSLAGTRNQPQHF. CDR3 in DNA: TGTGCCAGCAGCTTGGCCGGGACCCGCAATCAGCCCCAGCATTTT.

V and J are TRBV5-5 and TRBJ1-1; unclear D gene. Germline-derived CDR1 and CDR2 are SGHKS and YYEKEE (reference sequence). The length of the CDR3 is 12 residues. V was clipped by 3 bases and J by 5 bases, with 8 bases between them. CDR3 DNA sequence: TGTGCCAGCAGCTCCCCAATGACTGAAGCTTTCTTT. It encodes CASSSPMTEAFF.

The chain carries TRBV5-6 and TRBJ2-4, with TRBD1 matching over 8 bases. The CDR3 is 14 amino acids. CDR1 and CDR2 (germline): SGHDT, YYEEEE. V dropped 1 base and J dropped 5; count of bases not matched to a gene: 2. CDR3 in DNA: TGTGCCAGCAGCTTGTCAGGGGGCGAAAACATTCAGTACTTC. It encodes CASSLSGGENIQYF.